Listed below are T cell receptor beta chains from one sample, sequenced in a study of immune cell composition in non-small cell lung cancer. Libraries were prepared by immunoSEQ multiplex PCR; TCRdb keeps only in-frame clonotypes and omits some of them. The sample contains 2,000 to 2,500 clones, over 70% of which appear only once. Sequenced: lung tumor tissue. Receptor source: a human donor with non-small cell lung cancer. The CDR3 runs from the conserved cysteine through the conserved F or W. Fields, in order: J gene, V gene, clone size, D gene, CDR3 DNA, CDR3 protein. The D gene is left open where the match is weak. Where a row states a size, it is once, few, many or the class of an expanded clone; other rows omit it.

J gene: TRBJ1-1
V gene: TRBV4-3
clone size: NA
D gene: NA
CDR3 DNA: TGCGCCAGCAGCTCGTCGAGAGGCACTGAAGCTTTCTTT
CDR3 protein: CASSSSRGTEAFF

J gene: TRBJ1-1
V gene: TRBV7-2
clone size: few
D gene: NA
CDR3 DNA: TGTGCCAGCAGCTTATCGTCATACTACGGGAGGGGTGAAGCTTTCTTT
CDR3 protein: CASSLSSYYGRGEAFF

J gene: TRBJ1-5
V gene: TRBV2
clone size: few
D gene: NA
CDR3 DNA: TGTGCCAGCAGTCAACAGGGCTATAGCAATCAGCCCCAGCATTTT
CDR3 protein: CASSQQGYSNQPQHF

J gene: TRBJ1-2
V gene: TRBV18
clone size: few
D gene: NA
CDR3 DNA: TGTGCCAGCTCAGCAGACAGTGCTAACTATGGCTACACCTTC
CDR3 protein: CASSADSANYGYTF

J gene: TRBJ1-1
V gene: TRBV19
clone size: few
D gene: NA
CDR3 DNA: TGTGCCAGTAGTACTCGACAGTCTGAAGCTTTCTTT
CDR3 protein: CASSTRQSEAFF

J gene: TRBJ2-3
V gene: TRBV19
clone size: NA
D gene: NA
CDR3 DNA: TGTGCCAGTAGTATCGGGGTGGATACGCAGTATTTT
CDR3 protein: CASSIGVDTQYF

J gene: TRBJ2-3
V gene: TRBV18
clone size: NA
D gene: NA
CDR3 DNA: TGTGCCAGCTCACCCTCGGGACTCCCTAGCACAGATACGCAGTATTTT
CDR3 protein: CASSPSGLPSTDTQYF

J gene: TRBJ2-3
V gene: TRBV5-5
clone size: NA
D gene: NA
CDR3 DNA: TGTGCCAGCAGCTTGCCGGTCCCCTCGGGTACGCAGTATTTT
CDR3 protein: CASSLPVPSGTQYF

J gene: TRBJ1-5
V gene: TRBV18
clone size: NA
D gene: NA
CDR3 DNA: TGTGCCAGCTCACCATATGGGGGCAGCGGCAATCAGCCCCAGCATTTT
CDR3 protein: CASSPYGGSGNQPQHF

J gene: TRBJ2-7
V gene: TRBV7-9
clone size: NA
D gene: NA
CDR3 DNA: TGTGCCAGCAGCTTAGCGGCCGTTGACGAGCAGTACTTC
CDR3 protein: CASSLAAVDEQYF

J gene: TRBJ2-2
V gene: TRBV6-1
clone size: few
D gene: TRBD1
CDR3 DNA: TGTGCCAGCCCGGGGACAGGGGGCACCGGGGAGCTGTTTTTT
CDR3 protein: CASPGTGGTGELFF

J gene: TRBJ2-5
V gene: TRBV11-3
clone size: NA
D gene: TRBD2
CDR3 DNA: TGTGCCAGCAGCTTTGCCCCTAGCGGCCAAGAGACCCAGTACTTC
CDR3 protein: CASSFAPSGQETQYF

J gene: TRBJ2-3
V gene: TRBV7-6
clone size: NA
D gene: TRBD2
CDR3 DNA: TGTGCCAGCAGCTCCCCGACTAGCGGGAAGACAGATACGCAGTATTTT
CDR3 protein: CASSSPTSGKTDTQYF

J gene: TRBJ2-2
V gene: TRBV7-9
clone size: NA
D gene: TRBD2
CDR3 DNA: TGTGCCAGCAGTATCACTAGCGGGATGGGGACCGGGGAGCTGTTTTTT
CDR3 protein: CASSITSGMGTGELFF

J gene: TRBJ2-6
V gene: TRBV7-2
clone size: NA
D gene: TRBD1
CDR3 DNA: TGTGCCAGCAGCTTAGGGGGACAGGGGGCGACTGGGGCCAACGTCCTGACTTTC
CDR3 protein: CASSLGGQGATGANVLTF

J gene: TRBJ2-1
V gene: TRBV5-1
clone size: few
D gene: NA
CDR3 DNA: TGCGCCAGCAGCTTGGGGTGGGCGACGAGCTCCTACAATGAGCAGTTCTTC
CDR3 protein: CASSLGWATSSYNEQFF

J gene: TRBJ2-5
V gene: TRBV7-3
clone size: NA
D gene: NA
CDR3 DNA: TGTGCCAGCAGCCCCTCCCGAGGGTCTTGGGAGACCCAGTACTTC
CDR3 protein: CASSPSRGSWETQYF

J gene: TRBJ1-2
V gene: TRBV7-9
clone size: large
D gene: NA
CDR3 DNA: TGTGCCAGCAGCACGAGTGCCGCTAACTATGGCTACACCTTC
CDR3 protein: CASSTSAANYGYTF

J gene: TRBJ1-5
V gene: TRBV12-5
clone size: NA
D gene: NA
CDR3 DNA: TGTGCTAGTGGTTTGATGGAGCTTTCGTCGAATCAGCCCCAGCATTTT
CDR3 protein: CASGLMELSSNQPQHF

J gene: TRBJ2-2
V gene: TRBV10-3
clone size: once
D gene: TRBD2
CDR3 DNA: TGTGCCATCACCGAACTAGCGGGCCCGAACACCGGGGAGCTGTTTTTT
CDR3 protein: CAITELAGPNTGELFF

J gene: TRBJ2-5
V gene: TRBV19
clone size: once
D gene: TRBD1
CDR3 DNA: TGTGCCAGTAGTCCCCGACAGGGTCGCGAGACCCAGTACTTC
CDR3 protein: CASSPRQGRETQYF

J gene: TRBJ1-5
V gene: TRBV6-1
clone size: NA
D gene: NA
CDR3 DNA: TGTGCCAGCAGTGAGAGGGCACAGCCCCAGCATTTT
CDR3 protein: CASSERAQPQHF

J gene: TRBJ1-1
V gene: TRBV25-1
clone size: NA
D gene: NA
CDR3 DNA: TGTGCCAGCAGTGAATATTACGGTAGGGGACAGAACACTGAAGCTTTCTTT
CDR3 protein: CASSEYYGRGQNTEAFF

J gene: TRBJ2-5
V gene: TRBV5-1
clone size: NA
D gene: NA
CDR3 DNA: TGCGCCAGCAGATGGAGGGCAGGTCAAGAGACCCAGTACTTC
CDR3 protein: CASRWRAGQETQYF

J gene: TRBJ1-1
V gene: TRBV29-1
clone size: NA
D gene: TRBD1
CDR3 DNA: TGCAGCGTTCGCTCGGTGCAGGGGGCGGACACTGAAGCTTTCTTT
CDR3 protein: CSVRSVQGADTEAFF

J gene: TRBJ1-1
V gene: TRBV10-3
clone size: NA
D gene: NA
CDR3 DNA: TGTGCCATCAGGGCTACAGTAAACACTGAAGCTTTCTTT
CDR3 protein: CAIRATVNTEAFF

J gene: TRBJ2-4
V gene: TRBV10-3
clone size: NA
D gene: NA
CDR3 DNA: TGTGCCATCAGTGAGTCGACCTGGACAGTTCAAAACATTCAGTACTTC
CDR3 protein: CAISESTWTVQNIQYF

J gene: TRBJ1-1
V gene: TRBV10-3
clone size: NA
D gene: TRBD1
CDR3 DNA: TGTGCCATTCCGTCCCGGGACAGGGGGCAGATGGATGAAGCTTTCTTT
CDR3 protein: CAIPSRDRGQMDEAFF

J gene: TRBJ2-5
V gene: TRBV5-4
clone size: NA
D gene: TRBD1
CDR3 DNA: TGTGCCAGCAGCTTGGGAACAGGGGGCCAAGAGACCCAGTACTTC
CDR3 protein: CASSLGTGGQETQYF

J gene: TRBJ1-4
V gene: TRBV6-1
clone size: NA
D gene: NA
CDR3 DNA: TGTGCCAGCAGTAGGGGGGGGATCGAAAAACTGTTTTTT
CDR3 protein: CASSRGGIEKLFF

J gene: TRBJ2-1
V gene: TRBV7-9
clone size: NA
D gene: TRBD2
CDR3 DNA: TGTGCCAGCAGCTTCCCCCTCGGCGGGAGTGCCTACAATGAGCAGTTCTTC
CDR3 protein: CASSFPLGGSAYNEQFF

J gene: TRBJ1-5
V gene: TRBV21-1
clone size: few
D gene: NA
CDR3 DNA: TGTGCCAGCAGCAAAGAATTGGCAGGGGCGTTAGAGCCCCAGCATTTT
CDR3 protein: CASSKELAGALEPQHF

J gene: TRBJ1-4
V gene: TRBV28
clone size: NA
D gene: NA
CDR3 DNA: TGTGCCAGCAGTTCCGGAAGCAGGTGGGAAAAACTGTTTTTT
CDR3 protein: CASSSGSRWEKLFF

J gene: TRBJ2-1
V gene: TRBV10-3
clone size: NA
D gene: NA
CDR3 DNA: TGTGCCATCACTGCGGGACAGTACTACAATGAGCAGTTCTTC
CDR3 protein: CAITAGQYYNEQFF

J gene: TRBJ1-5
V gene: TRBV6-1
clone size: NA
D gene: NA
CDR3 DNA: TGTGCCAGCAGTGAAGCTCCGAGTAGCAATCAGCCCCAGCATTTT
CDR3 protein: CASSEAPSSNQPQHF

J gene: TRBJ1-1
V gene: TRBV19
clone size: NA
D gene: NA
CDR3 DNA: TGTGCCAGTAGTTATGGGAGGAACACTGAAGCTTTCTTT
CDR3 protein: CASSYGRNTEAFF

J gene: TRBJ1-1
V gene: TRBV9
clone size: large
D gene: NA
CDR3 DNA: TGTGCCAGCAGCCTTAATACGGGGATGAACACTGAAGCTTTCTTT
CDR3 protein: CASSLNTGMNTEAFF

J gene: TRBJ2-1
V gene: TRBV5-1
clone size: NA
D gene: NA
CDR3 DNA: TGCGCCAGCAGCCTTGCGGGGATTGGGTACAATGAGCAGTTCTTC
CDR3 protein: CASSLAGIGYNEQFF

J gene: TRBJ2-2
V gene: TRBV27
clone size: few
D gene: NA
CDR3 DNA: TGTGCCAGCAGTTTATCGGACAATGGCGGGGAGCTGTTTTTT
CDR3 protein: CASSLSDNGGELFF

J gene: TRBJ2-3
V gene: TRBV7-2
clone size: NA
D gene: NA
CDR3 DNA: TGTGCCAGCAGCTTAGAGGGCAGGGGAGGCACAGATACGCAGTATTTT
CDR3 protein: CASSLEGRGGTDTQYF

J gene: TRBJ1-2
V gene: TRBV18
clone size: few
D gene: NA
CDR3 DNA: TGTGCCAGCTCACCACCCTCGATTAGCTATGGCTACACCTTC
CDR3 protein: CASSPPSISYGYTF

J gene: TRBJ1-2
V gene: TRBV5-8
clone size: NA
D gene: NA
CDR3 DNA: TGTGCCAGCAGCTTGTTCAGTCATGGCTACACCTTC
CDR3 protein: CASSLFSHGYTF

J gene: TRBJ2-6
V gene: TRBV11-3
clone size: NA
D gene: TRBD1
CDR3 DNA: TGTGCCAGCACCCCTGAGACAGGGGAGGGGGCCAACGTCCTGACTTTC
CDR3 protein: CASTPETGEGANVLTF

J gene: TRBJ2-1
V gene: TRBV5-1
clone size: NA
D gene: TRBD2
CDR3 DNA: TGCGCCAGCAGCTCCGGACTAGAAAGCAATGAGCAGTTCTTC
CDR3 protein: CASSSGLESNEQFF

J gene: TRBJ2-3
V gene: TRBV5-4
clone size: NA
D gene: NA
CDR3 DNA: TGTGCCAGCAGCTTTGGTAGCGGAAGTAGGGGCACAGATACGCAGTATTTT
CDR3 protein: CASSFGSGSRGTDTQYF

J gene: TRBJ2-5
V gene: TRBV7-9
clone size: NA
D gene: TRBD1
CDR3 DNA: TGTGCCAGCAGCTTAGCGGGGACAGTGGGGCGAGAGACCCAGTACTTC
CDR3 protein: CASSLAGTVGRETQYF

J gene: TRBJ1-1
V gene: TRBV7-2
clone size: few
D gene: TRBD1
CDR3 DNA: TGTGCCAGCAGCTTCTCGACAGGGCAAACTGAAGCTTTCTTT
CDR3 protein: CASSFSTGQTEAFF

J gene: TRBJ1-6
V gene: TRBV19
clone size: once
D gene: NA
CDR3 DNA: TGTGCCAGTAAGGAGGACAGCTATAATTCACCCCTCCACTTT
CDR3 protein: CASKEDSYNSPLHF

J gene: TRBJ2-3
V gene: TRBV6-5
clone size: NA
D gene: TRBD2
CDR3 DNA: TGTGCCAGCAGTCAGTCTAGCGGGAGGTTAGATACGCAGTATTTT
CDR3 protein: CASSQSSGRLDTQYF

J gene: TRBJ2-2
V gene: TRBV11-3
clone size: large
D gene: NA
CDR3 DNA: TGTGCCAGCAGATCAGGGGTGGGCGGGGAGCTGTTTTTT
CDR3 protein: CASRSGVGGELFF

J gene: TRBJ2-3
V gene: TRBV28
clone size: NA
D gene: TRBD2
CDR3 DNA: TGTGCCAGCAGCCTAGCGGGGGGGCCGTTAGATACGCAGTATTTT
CDR3 protein: CASSLAGGPLDTQYF

J gene: TRBJ2-7
V gene: TRBV6-1
clone size: NA
D gene: NA
CDR3 DNA: TGTGCCAGCAGTCAAACCCAGTGGGAGCAGTACTTC
CDR3 protein: CASSQTQWEQYF

J gene: TRBJ2-3
V gene: TRBV7-2
clone size: NA
D gene: TRBD2
CDR3 DNA: TGTGCCAGCAGCCGACCCGGGACTAGCGGGCGAACTAGCACAGATACGCAGTATTTT
CDR3 protein: CASSRPGTSGRTSTDTQYF

J gene: TRBJ2-1
V gene: TRBV11-3
clone size: NA
D gene: TRBD2
CDR3 DNA: TGTGCCAGCAGCCCCCAGGGACTAGCGGGAGACAATGAGCAGTTCTTC
CDR3 protein: CASSPQGLAGDNEQFF

J gene: TRBJ2-5
V gene: TRBV7-9
clone size: NA
D gene: TRBD2
CDR3 DNA: TGTGCCAGCAATCTACTGGGCGGGGGGGCCTCGGAGACCCAGTACTTC
CDR3 protein: CASNLLGGGASETQYF

J gene: TRBJ1-6
V gene: TRBV6-6
clone size: once
D gene: TRBD1
CDR3 DNA: TGTGCCAGCAGTCGACAGGGGGGGCAGGGTTCACCCCTCCACTTT
CDR3 protein: CASSRQGGQGSPLHF

J gene: TRBJ1-2
V gene: TRBV11-2
clone size: few
D gene: NA
CDR3 DNA: TGTGCCAGCAGCTTAGATCAAACAGTGCGTGGCTACACCTTC
CDR3 protein: CASSLDQTVRGYTF

J gene: TRBJ2-1
V gene: TRBV5-1
clone size: NA
D gene: TRBD1
CDR3 DNA: TGCGCCAGCACGTTTTGGGACAGAAACAATGAGCAGTTCTTC
CDR3 protein: CASTFWDRNNEQFF

J gene: TRBJ1-1
V gene: TRBV28
clone size: NA
D gene: NA
CDR3 DNA: TGTGCCAGCAGTTTCCCCACAGGGAAAGGGGCACCCGGCACTGAAGCTTTCTTT
CDR3 protein: CASSFPTGKGAPGTEAFF